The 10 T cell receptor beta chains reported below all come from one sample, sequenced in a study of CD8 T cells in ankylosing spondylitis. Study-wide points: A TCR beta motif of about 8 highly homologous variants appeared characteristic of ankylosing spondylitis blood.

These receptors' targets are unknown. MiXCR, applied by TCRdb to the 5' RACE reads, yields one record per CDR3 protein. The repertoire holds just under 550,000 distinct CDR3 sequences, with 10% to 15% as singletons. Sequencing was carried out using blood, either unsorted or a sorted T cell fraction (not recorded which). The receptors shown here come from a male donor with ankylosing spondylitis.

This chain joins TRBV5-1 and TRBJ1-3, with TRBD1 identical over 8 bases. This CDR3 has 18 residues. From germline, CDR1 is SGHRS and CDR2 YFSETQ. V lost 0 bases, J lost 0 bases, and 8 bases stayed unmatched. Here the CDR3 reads CASSLALGTGFSGNTIYF. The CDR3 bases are TGCGCCAGCAGCTTGGCTTTGGGGACAGGCTTCTCTGGAAACACCATATATTTT.

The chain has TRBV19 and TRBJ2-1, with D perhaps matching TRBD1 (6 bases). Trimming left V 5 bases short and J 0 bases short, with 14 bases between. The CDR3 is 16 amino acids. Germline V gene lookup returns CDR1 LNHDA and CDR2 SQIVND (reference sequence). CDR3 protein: CASSRRDTSSYNEQFF. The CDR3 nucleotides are TGTGCCAGTAGTCGCCGGGACACTAGCTCCTACAATGAGCAGTTCTTC.

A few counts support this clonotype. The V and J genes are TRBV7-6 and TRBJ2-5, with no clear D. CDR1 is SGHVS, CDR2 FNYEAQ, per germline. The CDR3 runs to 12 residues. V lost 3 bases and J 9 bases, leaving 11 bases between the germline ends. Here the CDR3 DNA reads TGTGCCAGCAGCTTTTCGGTGGCCGCCCAGTACTTC. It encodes CASSFSVAAQYF.

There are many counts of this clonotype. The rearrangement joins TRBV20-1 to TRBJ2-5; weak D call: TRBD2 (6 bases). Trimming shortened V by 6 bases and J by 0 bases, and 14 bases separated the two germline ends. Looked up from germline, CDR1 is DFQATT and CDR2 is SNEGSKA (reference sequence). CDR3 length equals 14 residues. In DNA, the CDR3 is TGCAGTGCCATACCCCGGGAGTACCAAGAGACCCAGTACTTC. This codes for CSAIPREYQETQYF.

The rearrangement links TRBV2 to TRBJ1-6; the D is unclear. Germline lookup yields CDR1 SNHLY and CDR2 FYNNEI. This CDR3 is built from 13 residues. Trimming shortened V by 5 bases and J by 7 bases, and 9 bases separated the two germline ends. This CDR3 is CASSNSLNSPLHF. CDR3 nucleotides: TGTGCCAGCAGTAACAGCCTAAATTCACCCCTCCACTTT.

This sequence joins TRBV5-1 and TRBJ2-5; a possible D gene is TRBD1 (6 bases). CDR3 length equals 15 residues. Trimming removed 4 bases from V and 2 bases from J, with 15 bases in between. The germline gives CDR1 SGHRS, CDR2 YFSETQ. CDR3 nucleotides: TGCGCCAGCAGCCTAGGACAGTCCGCTCAAGAGACCCAGTACTTC. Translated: CASSLGQSAQETQYF.

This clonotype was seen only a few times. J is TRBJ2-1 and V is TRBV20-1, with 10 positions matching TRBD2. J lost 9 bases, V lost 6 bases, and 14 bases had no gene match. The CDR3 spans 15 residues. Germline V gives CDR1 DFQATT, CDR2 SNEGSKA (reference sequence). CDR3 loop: CSAAAGTSEQGEQFF. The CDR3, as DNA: TGCAGTGCCGCAGCCGGGACTAGCGAACAGGGTGAGCAGTTCTTC.

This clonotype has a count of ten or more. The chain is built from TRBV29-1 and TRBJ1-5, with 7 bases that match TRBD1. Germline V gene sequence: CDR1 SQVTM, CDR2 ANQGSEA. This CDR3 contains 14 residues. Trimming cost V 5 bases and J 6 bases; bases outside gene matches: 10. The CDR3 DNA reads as TGCAGCGTTTCGGGCGGAGGGGGCACTCAGCCCCAGCATTTT. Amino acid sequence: CSVSGGGGTQPQHF.

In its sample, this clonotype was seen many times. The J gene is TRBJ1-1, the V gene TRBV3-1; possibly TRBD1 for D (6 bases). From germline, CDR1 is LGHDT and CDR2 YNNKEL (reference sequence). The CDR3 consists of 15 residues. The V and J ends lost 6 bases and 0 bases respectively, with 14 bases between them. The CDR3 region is CASSIEGEMNTEAFF. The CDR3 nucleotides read TGTGCCAGCAGTATAGAGGGGGAAATGAACACTGAAGCTTTCTTT.

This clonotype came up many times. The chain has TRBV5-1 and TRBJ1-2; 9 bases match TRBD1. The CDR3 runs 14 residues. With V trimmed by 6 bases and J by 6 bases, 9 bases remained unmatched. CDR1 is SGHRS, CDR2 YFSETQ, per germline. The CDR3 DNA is TGCGCCAGCAACCGGGACAGGGTCAGAAATGGCTACACCTTC. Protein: CASNRDRVRNGYTF.